This T cell receptor beta chain was documented in a study of T-cell reconstitution after alpha-beta-depleted transplantation in children. Study-wide findings and caveats: At the one-year point after transplant, T-cell counts and TCRbeta diversity were found to come mostly from T cells that had been newly produced.

Trimming cost V 5 bases and J 4 bases, with 18 bases left between them. Germline V gene data show CDR1 as SGHRS and CDR2 as YFSETQ. The CDR3 spans 15 residues. A word on this clonotype: Its antigen is undetermined.

TCRbeta library construction was performed incorporating unique molecular identifiers. TCRdb recomputed calls from the PCR reads with MiXCR, one row per CDR3 protein. This sample carries 250,000 to 400,000 distinct CDR3 sequences, approximately 23% of them seen once, and the ten largest clones take approximately 10%. This rearrangement joins TRBV5-1 to TRBJ1-2, with D possibly matching TRBD1 (5 bases). This receptor was identified in a male patient younger than 18 who had a stem cell transplant for acute lymphoblastic leukemia, so the T cells may come from the graft donor. The source material was PBMCs, mostly from graft donor cells, sampled 180 days after TCRalphabeta/CD19-depleted stem cell transplant. The CDR3 DNA is TGCGCCAGCAGAACAGGAACTACTGGTAGCTATGGCTACACCTTC. Its protein is CASRTGTTGSYGYTF.